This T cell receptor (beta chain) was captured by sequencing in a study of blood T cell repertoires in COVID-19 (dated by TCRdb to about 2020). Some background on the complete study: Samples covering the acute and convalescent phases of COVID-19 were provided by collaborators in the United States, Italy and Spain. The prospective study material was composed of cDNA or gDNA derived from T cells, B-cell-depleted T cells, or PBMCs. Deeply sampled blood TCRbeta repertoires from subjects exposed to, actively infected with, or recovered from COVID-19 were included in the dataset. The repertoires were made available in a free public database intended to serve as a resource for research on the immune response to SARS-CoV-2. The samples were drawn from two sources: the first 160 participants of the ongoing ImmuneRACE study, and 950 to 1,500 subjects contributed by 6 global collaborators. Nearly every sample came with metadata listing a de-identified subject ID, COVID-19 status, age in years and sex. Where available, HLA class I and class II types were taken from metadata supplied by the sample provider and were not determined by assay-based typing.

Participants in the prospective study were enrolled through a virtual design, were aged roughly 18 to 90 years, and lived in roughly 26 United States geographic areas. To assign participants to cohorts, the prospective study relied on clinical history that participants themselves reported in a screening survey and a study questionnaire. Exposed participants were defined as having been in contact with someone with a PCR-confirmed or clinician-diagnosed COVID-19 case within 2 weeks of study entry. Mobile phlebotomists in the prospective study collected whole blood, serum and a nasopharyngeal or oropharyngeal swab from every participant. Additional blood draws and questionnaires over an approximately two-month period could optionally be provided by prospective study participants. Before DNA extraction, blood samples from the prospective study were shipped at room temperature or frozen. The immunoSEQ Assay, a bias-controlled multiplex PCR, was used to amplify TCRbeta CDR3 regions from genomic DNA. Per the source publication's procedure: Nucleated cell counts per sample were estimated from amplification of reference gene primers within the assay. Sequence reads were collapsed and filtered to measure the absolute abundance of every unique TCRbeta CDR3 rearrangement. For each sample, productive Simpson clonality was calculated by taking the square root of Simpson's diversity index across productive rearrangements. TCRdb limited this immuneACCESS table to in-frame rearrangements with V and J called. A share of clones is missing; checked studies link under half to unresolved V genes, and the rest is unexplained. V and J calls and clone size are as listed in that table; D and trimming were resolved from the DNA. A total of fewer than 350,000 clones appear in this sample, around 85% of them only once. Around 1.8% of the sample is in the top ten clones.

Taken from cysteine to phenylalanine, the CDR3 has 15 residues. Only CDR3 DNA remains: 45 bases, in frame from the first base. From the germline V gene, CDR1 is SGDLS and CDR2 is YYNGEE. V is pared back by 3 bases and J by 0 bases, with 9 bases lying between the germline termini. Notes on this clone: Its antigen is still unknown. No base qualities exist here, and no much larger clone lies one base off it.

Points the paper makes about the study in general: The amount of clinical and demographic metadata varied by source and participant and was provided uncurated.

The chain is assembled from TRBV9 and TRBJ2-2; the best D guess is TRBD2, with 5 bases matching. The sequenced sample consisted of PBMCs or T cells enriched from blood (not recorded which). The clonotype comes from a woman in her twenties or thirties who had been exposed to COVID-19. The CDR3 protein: CASSARGTNTGELFF. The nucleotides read TGTGCCAGCAGCGCCCGGGGTACGAACACCGGGGAGCTGTTTTTT.